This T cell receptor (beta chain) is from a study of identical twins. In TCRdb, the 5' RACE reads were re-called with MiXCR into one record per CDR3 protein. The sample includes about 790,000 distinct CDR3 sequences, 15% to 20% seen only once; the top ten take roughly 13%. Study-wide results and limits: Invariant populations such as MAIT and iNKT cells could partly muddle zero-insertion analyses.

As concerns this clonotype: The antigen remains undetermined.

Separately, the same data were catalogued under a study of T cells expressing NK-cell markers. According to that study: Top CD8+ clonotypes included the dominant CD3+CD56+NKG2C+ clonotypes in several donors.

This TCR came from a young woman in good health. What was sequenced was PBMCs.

The CDR3 sequence: CASSLEGLSWEQYF. The DNA of the CDR3 is TGTGCCAGCAGCCTGGAAGGACTGTCATGGGAGCAGTACTTC. The rearrangement links TRBV12-3 or TRBV12-4 to TRBJ2-7; TRBD2 might be the D (5 bases). V was pared by 6 bases and J by 7 bases, with 19 bases between. The CDR3 has 14 residues.